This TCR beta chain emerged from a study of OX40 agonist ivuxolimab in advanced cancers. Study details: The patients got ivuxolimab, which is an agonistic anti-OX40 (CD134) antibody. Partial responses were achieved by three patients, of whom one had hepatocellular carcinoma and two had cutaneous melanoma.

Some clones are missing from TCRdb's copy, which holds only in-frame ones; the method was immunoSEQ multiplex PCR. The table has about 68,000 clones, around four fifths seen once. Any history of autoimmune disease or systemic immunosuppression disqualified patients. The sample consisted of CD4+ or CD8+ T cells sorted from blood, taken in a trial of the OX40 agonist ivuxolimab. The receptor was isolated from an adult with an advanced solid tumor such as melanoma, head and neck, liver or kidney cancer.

The CDR3, as DNA: TGTGCCAGTAGTAGCGCGGCGAGCTCTGGAAACACCATATATTTT. Translated, it gives CASSSAASSGNTIYF. The chain couples TRBV19 to TRBJ1-3, with D unresolved. CDR3 size: 15 residues. Trimming shortened V by 4 bases and J by 0 bases, and 10 bases separated the two germline ends. Germline V gene data show CDR1 as LNHDA and CDR2 as SQIVND (reference sequence).